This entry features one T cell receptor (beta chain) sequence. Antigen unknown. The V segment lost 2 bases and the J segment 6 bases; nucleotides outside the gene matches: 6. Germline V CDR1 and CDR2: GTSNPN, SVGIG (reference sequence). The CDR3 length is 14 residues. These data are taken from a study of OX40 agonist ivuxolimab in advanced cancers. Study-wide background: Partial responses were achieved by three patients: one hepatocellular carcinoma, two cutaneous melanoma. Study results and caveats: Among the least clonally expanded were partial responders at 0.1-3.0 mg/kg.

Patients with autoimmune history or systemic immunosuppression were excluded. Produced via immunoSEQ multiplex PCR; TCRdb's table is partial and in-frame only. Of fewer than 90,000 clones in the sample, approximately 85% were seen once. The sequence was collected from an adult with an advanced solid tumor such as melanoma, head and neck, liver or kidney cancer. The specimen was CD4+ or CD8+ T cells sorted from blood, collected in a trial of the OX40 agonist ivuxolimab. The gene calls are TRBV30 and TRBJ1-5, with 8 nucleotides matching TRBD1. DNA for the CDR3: TGTGCCTGGAGTCGTCAGGGGGCCGGTCAGCCCCAGCATTTT. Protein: CAWSRQGAGQPQHF.